The 11 T cell receptor beta chains given below trace back to one sample, sequenced in a study of Tregs in tolerant kidney transplant recipients (dated 2019 in TCRdb). Library prep was done by the immunoSEQ multiplex PCR assay. In its TCRdb copy, this immuneACCESS table keeps in-frame sequences only and misses some clones. Where compared with another copy, unresolved V genes explain less than half of these, and the others have no known cause. The table of this sample itemizes tens of thousands of clones. The ten top clones hold 1.8% of the sample. Transplants used related donors with nonmyeloablative bone marrow transplantation; mixed chimerism was transient in the human trials. Here the sequenced sample was CD4+ T cells from blood (PBMCs), taken 24 months after the transplant. These receptors were collected from a human patient who received a combined kidney and bone marrow transplant. Some T cells present after a transplant may be cells of the graft donor.

Points on this clone: The sequence runs out 3 residues before the end of the CDR3; the remainder is reconstructed from the germline J gene. V and J are TRBV29-1 and TRBJ2-6, with D unclear. CDR1 is SQVTM and CDR2 is ANQGSEA in the germline V gene. The CDR3 has 14 residues. Trimming took off 6 bases at V and 0 bases at J, with 9 bases between the two ends. The CDR3 is CSVHSRSGANVLTF. Incomplete CDR3 DNA: TGCAGCGTACACAGTCGCTCTGGGGCCAACGTC.

Note on this clone: Sequencing ends 3 residues short of the CDR3 end; the germline J gene provides the rest. The genes are TRBV5-4 and TRBJ2-7, with 9 bases matching TRBD1. Trimming cost V 1 base and J 0 bases; bases outside gene matches: 2. The CDR3 is 15 amino acids. Germline CDR1 reads SGHNT; CDR2 reads YYREEE (reference sequence). The sequenced CDR3 bases are TGTGCCAGCAGCTTGAGGGGACAGGGCTCCTACGAG. This translates into CASSLRGQGSYE. The full CDR3 protein reads CASSLRGQGSYEQYF.

A word on this clone: With the read ending 3 residues before the CDR3 end, the germline J gene is used to fill in that end. The chain couples TRBV20-1 to TRBJ2-7, with 8 bases aligning to TRBD1. The J segment lost 5 bases and the V segment lost 6 bases, leaving 9 bases of the junction unmatched. This CDR3 is 13 amino acids long. CDR1 is DFQATT, CDR2 SNEGSKA, per germline (reference sequence). The CDR3 here is CSASDRGEDEQYF. The sequenced part of the CDR3 DNA is TGCAGTGCAAGTGACAGGGGTGAGGACGAG.

To note about this clone: Read coverage stops 3 residues before the CDR3 terminus; the germline J gene supplies the remainder. The chain employs TRBV19 and TRBJ1-1, with TRBD1 matching over 7 bases. The V gene's germline CDR1 is LNHDA and CDR2 SQIVND (reference sequence). The V segment lost 1 base and the J segment 1 base; nucleotides outside the gene matches: 3. This CDR3 contains 15 residues. The CDR3 bases that were read are TGTGCCAGTAGTATAGTTAACAGGGGGAACACTGAA. This gives the protein CASSIVNRGNTE. The whole CDR3 reads CASSIVNRGNTEAFF.

To note about this clone: The CDR3 extends 3 residues past the end of the read, so its final part is completed from the germline J gene. This chain links TRBV19 with TRBJ1-1, with D possibly being TRBD1 (5 bases). The germline V and J ends were trimmed by 5 bases and 0 bases, with 13 bases remaining between them. Germline V lookup: CDR1 LNHDA, CDR2 SQIVND (reference sequence). CDR3 length: 15 residues. The chain's CDR3 is CASSASRGMNTEAFF. The sequenced CDR3 bases are TGTGCCAGTAGTGCTTCGAGGGGCATGAACACTGAA.

In regard to this clone: Read coverage stops 3 residues before the CDR3 terminus; the germline J gene supplies the remainder. The chain uses TRBV5-1 and TRBJ2-7; D may be TRBD1 (5 bases). The CDR3 covers 15 residues. Trimming removed 4 bases from V and 6 bases from J, with 20 bases in between. CDR1 and CDR2 from the germline V gene are SGHRS and YFSETQ. The CDR3 bases that were read are TGCGCCAGCAGCCCCAGACCGATAGGGGTCTCCGAG. It codes for CASSPRPIGVSE. The complete CDR3 protein is CASSPRPIGVSEQYF.

This CDR3 is CSVVRGAGYTF. CDR3 DNA, as far as it was read: TGCAGCGTTGTACGAGGGGCTGGC. The chain employs TRBV29-1 and TRBJ1-2; tentatively, D is TRBD1 (5 bases). The read falls 3 residues short of the CDR3 end, and the missing part is taken from the germline J gene. The CDR3 has 11 residues. Deletions cut 4 bases from V and 7 bases from J, with 10 bases between. CDR1 and CDR2 from the germline V gene are SQVTM and ANQGSEA. The full variable domain, in which reference TRBV29-1 and TRBJ1-2 provide the parts outside the CDR3, is SAVISQKPSRDICQRGTSLTIQCQVDSQVTMMFWYRQQPGQSLTLIATANQGSEATYESGFVIDKFPISRPNLTFSTLTVSNMSPEDSSIYLCSVVRGAGYTFGSGTRLTVV.

Concerning this clone: The CDR3 end lies 3 residues beyond the end of the read and is filled in from the germline J gene. The rearrangement links TRBV5-1 to TRBJ2-7; 14 bases align to TRBD2. This CDR3 region has 16 residues. J was trimmed by 5 bases and V by 0 bases; bases with no gene match: 4. Per the germline V gene, CDR1 is SGHRS and CDR2 is YFSETQ. CDR3: CASSLGLAGGPNEQYF. The part of the CDR3 DNA that was read is TGCGCCAGCAGCTTGGGACTAGCGGGAGGGCCTAACGAG.

Note on this clone: The CDR3 end falls 3 residues outside the read, so it is completed with the germline J gene. The chain links TRBV5-1 to TRBJ1-1, with unresolved D. CDR1 is SGHRS, CDR2 YFSETQ, per germline. The CDR3 contains 14 residues. V shed 0 bases and J shed 5 bases, with 11 bases lying between them. The CDR3 DNA, read in part, is TGCGCCAGCAGCTTGGCCGGTCGAGATACTGAA. This codes for CASSLAGRDTE. The entire CDR3 protein is CASSLAGRDTEAFF.

Worth noting for this clone: The read comes to an end 3 residues before the CDR3 does, leaving the germline J gene to fill in the end. The rearrangement uses TRBV18 and TRBJ2-7; 10 bases agree with TRBD2. CDR1 and CDR2 (germline): KGHSH, LQKENI. The CDR3 extends over 16 amino acids. Germline trimming cut 3 bases from V and 0 bases from J; bases unmatched to any gene: 5. The CDR3 loop is CASSPFGLADSYEQYF. The covered CDR3 bases are TGTGCCAGCTCACCCTTCGGACTAGCGGACTCCTACGAG. The whole variable domain, filled in from reference TRBV18 and TRBJ2-7, reads NAGVMQNPRHLVRRRGQEARLRCSPMKGHSHVYWYRQLPEEGLKFMVYLQKENIIDESGMPKERFSAEFPKEGPSILRIQQVVRGDSAAYFCASSPFGLADSYEQYFGPGTRLTVT.

About this clone itself: The missing CDR3 end, 3 residues past where the read stops, is filled in from the germline J gene. This rearrangement joins TRBV5-1 to TRBJ1-2, with 7 nucleotides matching TRBD1. V was clipped by 3 bases and J by 1 base; unmatched bases: 6. This CDR3 contains 15 residues. Germline values: CDR1 SGHRS, CDR2 YFSETQ. The chain's CDR3 is CASSSGGLGNYGYTF. The part of the CDR3 DNA that was read is TGCGCCAGCAGCTCAGGGGGGCTGGGTAACTATGGC.